This T cell receptor beta chain was captured by sequencing in a study of CD8+ T cells in alopecia areata. V was clipped by 0 bases and J by 7 bases, with 7 bases between them. CDR1 SGHAT and CDR2 FQNNGV come from the germline V gene. The CDR3 has 14 residues. General study results and limits: The study also sequences resident alphabeta T cells of normal skin in scalp samples.

cDNA serving as the sequencing template came from extracted, reverse transcribed RNA. Libraries were prepared by immunoSEQ multiplex PCR; TCRdb keeps only in-frame clonotypes and omits some of them. The table has fewer than 150,000 clones, less than 80% seen once; the top ten hold about 3%. This clone has a handful of counts. The antigen is unknown. This rearrangement joins TRBV11-2 to TRBJ1-6; no firm D call. The TCR sequence derives from a human donor in good health. Sequenced sample: CD4+ T cells sorted from blood. The CDR3 is CASSLDLANSPLHF. Here the CDR3 DNA reads TGTGCCAGCAGCTTAGATCTCGCGAATTCACCCCTCCACTTT.